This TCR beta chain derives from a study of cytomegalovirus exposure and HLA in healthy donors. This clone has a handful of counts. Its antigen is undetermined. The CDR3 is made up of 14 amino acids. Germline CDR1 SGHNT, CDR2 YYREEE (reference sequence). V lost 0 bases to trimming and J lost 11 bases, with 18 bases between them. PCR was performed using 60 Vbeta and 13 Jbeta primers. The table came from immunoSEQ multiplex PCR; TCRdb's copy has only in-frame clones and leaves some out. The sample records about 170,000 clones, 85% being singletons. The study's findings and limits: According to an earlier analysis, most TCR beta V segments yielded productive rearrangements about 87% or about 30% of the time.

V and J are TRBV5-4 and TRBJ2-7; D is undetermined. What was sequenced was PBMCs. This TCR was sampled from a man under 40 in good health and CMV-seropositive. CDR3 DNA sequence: TGTGCCAGCAGCTTGGAGCGCAGATCTCTAGAGGAGTACTTC. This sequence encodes CASSLERRSLEEYF.